A selection of T cell receptor beta chains follows, all from one sample in a study of T cell responses to AZD1222 COVID-19 vaccine. Repertoires were generated with immunoSEQ multiplex PCR, while TCRdb's copy carries only in-frame clones and drops some. The repertoire has 35,000 to 45,000 clones, over 80% of them found once; the top ten carry over 15%. The input for sequencing was peripheral blood, taken 28 days after the second AZD1222 dose. These receptors were collected from an adult who received the AZD1222 COVID-19 vaccine. Each CDR3 is given with its conserved first and last residue. The D gene is left open where the match is weak. Some rows mark clone size as missing; the rest say once, few, many or name a class of expanded clone.

v_gene	abundance	j_gene	d_gene	CDR3aa	CDR3nt
TRBV19	-	TRBJ1-1	-	CASSVQVNTEAFF	TGTGCCAGTAGTGTACAGGTGAATACTGAAGCTTTCTTT
TRBV5-4	-	TRBJ1-1	-	CASSLADNTEAFF	TGTGCCAGCAGCTTGGCTGACAACACTGAAGCTTTCTTT
TRBV30	-	TRBJ2-2	-	CAWSHGGGELFF	TGTGCCTGGTCCCACGGAGGCGGGGAGCTGTTTTTT
TRBV28	-	TRBJ1-5	TRBD1	CASSPGGEGNQPQHF	TGTGCCAGCAGTCCAGGGGGCGAAGGCAATCAGCCCCAGCATTTT
TRBV19	-	TRBJ1-1	TRBD1	CASSAGTGFLRAFF	TGTGCCAGTAGTGCCGGGACAGGGTTTCTTAGAGCTTTCTTT
TRBV6-5	-	TRBJ1-5	-	CASSYSKLLHQPQHF	TGTGCCAGCAGTTACTCGAAACTTTTGCATCAGCCCCAGCATTTT
TRBV30	once	TRBJ2-7	-	CAWSNAYEQYF	TGTGCCTGGAGTAACGCGTACGAGCAGTACTTC
TRBV7-3	-	TRBJ2-3	TRBD1	CANTTGTGGCTDTQYF	TGTGCCAATACGACCGGGACAGGGGGATGCACAGATACGCAGTATTTT
TRBV6-5	-	TRBJ2-2	-	CASSYLEVGPTGELFF	TGTGCCAGCAGTTACTTAGAGGTCGGGCCCACCGGGGAGCTGTTTTTT
TRBV3-1/TRBV3-2	-	TRBJ2-1	TRBD2	CASRRGGNYNEQFF	TGTGCCAGCAGACGCGGGGGAAATTACAATGAGCAGTTCTTC
TRBV28	-	TRBJ2-7	-	CASSFLTRMGSYEQYF	TGTGCCAGCAGTTTTCTAACCAGGATGGGCTCCTACGAGCAGTACTTC
TRBV9	few	TRBJ1-2	-	CASSVTSGPNYGYTF	TGTGCCAGCAGCGTCACTTCAGGGCCCAACTATGGCTACACCTTC
TRBV7-9	-	TRBJ2-1	TRBD1	CASSSPGGEYNEQFF	TGTGCCAGCAGCTCGCCAGGGGGCGAGTACAATGAGCAGTTCTTC
TRBV6-5	once	TRBJ1-3	-	CASSIGGAGGNTIYF	TGTGCCAGCAGCATTGGCGGGGCAGGTGGAAACACCATATATTTT
TRBV24-1	-	TRBJ2-6	TRBD2	CATSDGTRASGSGANVLTF	TGTGCCACCAGTGATGGGACTAGAGCGTCGGGCTCTGGGGCCAACGTCCTGACTTTC
TRBV9	-	TRBJ1-3	TRBD1	CASSGTGGFGNTIYF	TGTGCCAGCAGCGGGACAGGGGGTTTTGGAAACACCATATATTTT
TRBV5-1	-	TRBJ1-5	-	CASSLAGVQPQHF	TGCGCCAGCAGCTTGGCGGGGGTTCAGCCCCAGCATTTT
TRBV6-2/TRBV6-3	-	TRBJ1-2	TRBD1	CASSYPGQGSISYGYTF	TGTGCCAGCAGTTACCCGGGACAGGGTTCCATAAGCTATGGCTACACCTTC
TRBV7-3	-	TRBJ2-2	TRBD2	CASSLPGLAGVTGELFF	TGTGCCAGCAGCTTACCGGGACTAGCGGGGGTTACCGGGGAGCTGTTTTTT
TRBV9	-	TRBJ1-1	TRBD1	CASGSGGRVAFF	TGTGCCAGCGGATCAGGGGGCAGGGTAGCTTTCTTT
TRBV28	few	TRBJ1-4	-	CASTLDTYEKLFF	TGTGCCAGCACCCTCGACACGTATGAAAAACTGTTTTTT
TRBV3-1/TRBV3-2	-	TRBJ1-1	-	CASSQVGVKTEAFF	TGTGCCAGCAGCCAAGTAGGGGTAAAGACTGAAGCTTTCTTT
TRBV11-3	-	TRBJ2-1	-	CASSLGGGYNEQFF	TGTGCCAGCAGCTTAGGGGGCGGGTACAATGAGCAGTTCTTC
TRBV12-3/TRBV12-4	-	TRBJ2-7	-	CASSLSRAEQYF	TGTGCCAGCAGTTTAAGTAGGGCCGAGCAGTACTTC
TRBV3-1/TRBV3-2	few	TRBJ2-4	TRBD2	CASSREAWAKNIQYF	TGTGCCAGCTCCCGGGAGGCCTGGGCCAAAAACATTCAGTACTTC
TRBV6-6	-	TRBJ2-3	-	CATLNTDTQYF	TGTGCCACGCTTAACACAGATACGCAGTATTTT
TRBV5-1	-	TRBJ2-3	TRBD2	CATAFAGGNTDTQYF	TGCGCCACCGCTTTCGCGGGGGGGAACACAGATACGCAGTATTTT
TRBV19	few	TRBJ2-3	TRBD1	CASSFRDRVSAQYF	TGTGCCAGTAGTTTCCGGGACAGAGTTTCCGCGCAGTATTTT
TRBV19	-	TRBJ1-6	TRBD1	CASRGQINNSPLHF	TGTGCCAGTAGGGGACAGATAAATAATTCACCCCTCCACTTT
TRBV7-8	-	TRBJ1-2	TRBD1	CASSHGDSYYGYTF	TGTGCCAGCAGCCACGGGGACAGCTACTATGGCTACACCTTC
TRBV3-1/TRBV3-2	once	TRBJ1-6	TRBD1	CASSPPGQNNSPLHF	TGTGCCAGCAGCCCCCCGGGACAGAATAATTCACCCCTCCACTTT
TRBV11-3	few	TRBJ1-5	-	CASSLTGRYQPQHF	TGTGCCAGCAGCTTAACAGGGAGATATCAGCCCCAGCATTTT
TRBV27	-	TRBJ1-1	-	CASSLEGTQNTEAFF	TGTGCCAGCAGTTTAGAGGGGACCCAGAACACTGAAGCTTTCTTT
TRBV15	-	TRBJ2-5	-	CATSRYGETQYF	TGTGCCACCAGCAGATACGGAGAGACCCAGTACTTC
TRBV5-1	-	TRBJ1-4	-	CASSLGDLGEKLFF	TGCGCCAGCAGCTTGGGGGACTTGGGTGAAAAACTGTTTTTT
TRBV3-1/TRBV3-2	-	TRBJ2-7	TRBD2	CASSRSGGAYEQYF	TGTGCCAGCAGCCGCAGCGGGGGGGCGTACGAGCAGTACTTC
TRBV19	-	TRBJ1-5	-	CASISGNQPQHF	TGTGCCAGTATAAGCGGCAATCAGCCCCAGCATTTT
TRBV5-4	-	TRBJ1-4	TRBD1	CASSLAGTGAGKLFF	TGTGCCAGCAGTCTGGCCGGGACAGGGGCTGGAAAACTGTTTTTT
TRBV14	-	TRBJ2-1	TRBD1	CASSQDGGQYNEQFF	TGTGCCAGCAGCCAAGATGGGGGACAGTACAATGAGCAGTTCTTC
TRBV28	-	TRBJ2-7	TRBD1	CASSRPVGTGAYEQYF	TGTGCCAGCAGTCGACCGGTCGGGACAGGGGCCTACGAGCAGTACTTC
TRBV11-3	once	TRBJ2-3	-	CASSTGLKSTDTQYF	TGTGCCAGCAGCACCGGACTAAAGAGCACAGATACGCAGTATTTT
TRBV11-3	-	TRBJ2-1	-	CASSPQGAGLSHEQFF	TGTGCCAGCAGCCCCCAGGGTGCGGGGCTTTCCCATGAGCAGTTCTTC
TRBV11-2	few	TRBJ2-1	-	CASSLRGGVDSYNEQFF	TGTGCCAGCAGCTTAAGAGGCGGGGTGGACTCCTACAATGAGCAGTTCTTC
TRBV27	-	TRBJ2-1	TRBD2	CASRGGETYNEQFF	TGTGCCAGCAGGGGGGGGGAAACCTACAATGAGCAGTTCTTC
TRBV6-5	-	TRBJ2-3	-	CASSYGGPEQYF	TGTGCCAGCAGTTATGGTGGGCCGGAGCAGTATTTT
TRBV3-1/TRBV3-2	-	TRBJ1-2	TRBD1	CASSPTRQGGYTF	TGTGCCAGCAGCCCCACCAGACAGGGCGGCTACACCTTC